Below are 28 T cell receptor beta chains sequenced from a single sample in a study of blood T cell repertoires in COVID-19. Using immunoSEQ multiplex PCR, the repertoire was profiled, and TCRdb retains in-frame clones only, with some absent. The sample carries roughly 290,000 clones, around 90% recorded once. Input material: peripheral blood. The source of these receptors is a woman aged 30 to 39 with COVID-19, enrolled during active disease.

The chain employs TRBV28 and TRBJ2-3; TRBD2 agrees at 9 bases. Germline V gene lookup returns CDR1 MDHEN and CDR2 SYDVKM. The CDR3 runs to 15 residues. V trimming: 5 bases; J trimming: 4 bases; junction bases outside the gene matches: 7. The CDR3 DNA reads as TGTGCCAGCAGTAAGAGCGGGAGGAGTCCAGATACGCAGTATTTT. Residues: CASSKSGRSPDTQYF.

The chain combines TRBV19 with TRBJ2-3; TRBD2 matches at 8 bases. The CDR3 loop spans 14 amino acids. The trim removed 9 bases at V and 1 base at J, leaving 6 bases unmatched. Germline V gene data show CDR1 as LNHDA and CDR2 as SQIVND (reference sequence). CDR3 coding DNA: TGTGCCAGCCGAGGGCGGGGGGGCACAGATACGCAGTATTTT. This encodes CASRGRGGTDTQYF.

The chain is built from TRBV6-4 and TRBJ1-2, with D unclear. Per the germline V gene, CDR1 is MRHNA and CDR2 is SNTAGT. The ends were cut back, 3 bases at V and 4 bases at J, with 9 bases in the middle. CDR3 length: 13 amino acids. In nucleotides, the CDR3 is TGTGCCAGCAGTGAAGAGGGAGGCTATGGCTACACCTTC. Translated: CASSEEGGYGYTF.

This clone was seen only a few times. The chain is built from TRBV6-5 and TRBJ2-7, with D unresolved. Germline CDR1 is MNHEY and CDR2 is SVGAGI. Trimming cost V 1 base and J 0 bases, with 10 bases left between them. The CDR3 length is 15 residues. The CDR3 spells CASSYWQRGSYEQYF. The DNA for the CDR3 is TGTGCCAGCAGTTACTGGCAGAGAGGCTCCTACGAGCAGTACTTC.

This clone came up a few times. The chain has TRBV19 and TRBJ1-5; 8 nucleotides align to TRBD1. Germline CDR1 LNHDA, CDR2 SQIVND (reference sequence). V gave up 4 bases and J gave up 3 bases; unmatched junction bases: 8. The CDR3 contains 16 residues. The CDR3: CASSSYDRGNNQPQHF. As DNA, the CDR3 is TGTGCCAGTAGTAGTTACGACAGGGGTAACAATCAGCCCCAGCATTTT.

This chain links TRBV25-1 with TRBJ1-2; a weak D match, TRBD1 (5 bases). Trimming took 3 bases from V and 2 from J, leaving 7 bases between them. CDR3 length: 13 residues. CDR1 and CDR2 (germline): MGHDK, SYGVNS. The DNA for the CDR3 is TGTGCCAGCAGTGAGACAGCCAACTATGGCTACACCTTC. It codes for CASSETANYGYTF.

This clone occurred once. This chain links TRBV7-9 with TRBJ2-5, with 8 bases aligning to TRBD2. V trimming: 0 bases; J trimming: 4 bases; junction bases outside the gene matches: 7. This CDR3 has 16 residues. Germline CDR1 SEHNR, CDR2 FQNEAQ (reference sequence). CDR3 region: CASSLASGAVGETQYF. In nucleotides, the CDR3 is TGTGCCAGCAGCTTAGCTAGCGGGGCGGTAGGAGAGACCCAGTACTTC.

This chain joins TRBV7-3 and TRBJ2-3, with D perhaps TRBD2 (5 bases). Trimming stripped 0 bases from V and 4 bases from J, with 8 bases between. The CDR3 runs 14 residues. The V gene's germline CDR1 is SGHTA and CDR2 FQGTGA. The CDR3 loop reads CASSLTSGADTQYF. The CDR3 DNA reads TGTGCCAGCAGCTTAACTTCCGGGGCAGATACGCAGTATTTT. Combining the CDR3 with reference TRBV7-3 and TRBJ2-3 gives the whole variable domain GAGVSQTPSNKVTEKGKYVELRCDPISGHTALYWYRQSLGQGPEFLIYFQGTGAADDSGLPNDRFFAVRPEGSVSTLKIQRTERGDSAVYLCASSLTSGADTQYFGPGTRLTVL.

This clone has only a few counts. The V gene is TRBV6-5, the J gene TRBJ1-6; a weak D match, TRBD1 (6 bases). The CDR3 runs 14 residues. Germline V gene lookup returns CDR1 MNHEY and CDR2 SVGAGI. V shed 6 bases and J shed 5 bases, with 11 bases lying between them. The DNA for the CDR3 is TGTGCCAGCAGGAAAGGGGGGGATAATTCACCCCTCCACTTT. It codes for CASRKGGDNSPLHF.

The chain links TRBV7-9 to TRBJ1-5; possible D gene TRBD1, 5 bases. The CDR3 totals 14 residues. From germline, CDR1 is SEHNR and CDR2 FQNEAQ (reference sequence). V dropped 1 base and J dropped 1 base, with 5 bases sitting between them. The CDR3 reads CASSLEGSNQPQHF. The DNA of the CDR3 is TGTGCCAGCAGCTTAGAGGGGAGCAATCAGCCCCAGCATTTT.

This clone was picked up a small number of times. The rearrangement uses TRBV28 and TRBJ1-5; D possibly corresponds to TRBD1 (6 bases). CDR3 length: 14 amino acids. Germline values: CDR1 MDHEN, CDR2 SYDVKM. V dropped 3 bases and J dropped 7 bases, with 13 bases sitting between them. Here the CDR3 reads CASSLLNRDQPQHF. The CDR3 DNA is TGTGCCAGCAGTTTGCTGAACAGGGACCAGCCCCAGCATTTT.

CDR3 region: CASSLGWGETKTQYF. CDR3 nucleotide sequence: TGTGCCAGCAGTTTAGGATGGGGGGAGACGAAGACCCAGTACTTC. The chain has TRBV28 and TRBJ2-5; D is perhaps TRBD2 (6 bases). V lost 2 bases and J 6 bases, leaving 16 bases between the germline ends. Germline V lookup: CDR1 MDHEN, CDR2 SYDVKM. This CDR3 comprises 15 residues.

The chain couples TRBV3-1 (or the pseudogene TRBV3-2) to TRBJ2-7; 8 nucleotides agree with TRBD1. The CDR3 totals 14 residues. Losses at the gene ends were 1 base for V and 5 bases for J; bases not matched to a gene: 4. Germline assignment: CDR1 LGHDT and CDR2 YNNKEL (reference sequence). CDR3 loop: CASSQGTGRNEQYF. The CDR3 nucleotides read TGTGCCAGCAGCCAAGGGACAGGGAGAAACGAGCAGTACTTC.

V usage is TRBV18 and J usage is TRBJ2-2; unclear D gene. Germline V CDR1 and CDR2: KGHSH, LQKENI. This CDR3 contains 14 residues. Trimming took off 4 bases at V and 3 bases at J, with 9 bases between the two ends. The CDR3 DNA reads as TGTGCCAGCTCACGACGAACAGACACCGGGGAGCTGTTTTTT. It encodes CASSRRTDTGELFF. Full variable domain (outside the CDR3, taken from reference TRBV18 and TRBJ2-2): NAGVMQNPRHLVRRRGQEARLRCSPMKGHSHVYWYRQLPEEGLKFMVYLQKENIIDESGMPKERFSAEFPKEGPSILRIQQVVRGDSAAYFCASSRRTDTGELFFGEGSRLTVL.

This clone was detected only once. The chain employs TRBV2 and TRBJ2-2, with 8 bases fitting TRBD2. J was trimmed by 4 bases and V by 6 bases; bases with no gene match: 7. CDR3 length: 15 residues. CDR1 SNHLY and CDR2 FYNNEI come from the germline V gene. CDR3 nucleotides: TGTGCCAGCAGCCTCCTTACTAGCGGCACCGGGGAGCTGTTTTTT. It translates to CASSLLTSGTGELFF.

CDR3 sequence (DNA): TGTGCCAGCAGCTTAGGACTAGCGGGCTACAATGAGCAGTTCTTC. It specifies CASSLGLAGYNEQFF. The rearrangement joins TRBV7-8 to TRBJ2-1; 10 nucleotides line up with TRBD2. CDR3 length: 15 amino acids. Germline assignment: CDR1 SGHVS and CDR2 FQNEAQ. Germline trimming cut 1 base from V and 3 bases from J; bases unmatched to any gene: 0.

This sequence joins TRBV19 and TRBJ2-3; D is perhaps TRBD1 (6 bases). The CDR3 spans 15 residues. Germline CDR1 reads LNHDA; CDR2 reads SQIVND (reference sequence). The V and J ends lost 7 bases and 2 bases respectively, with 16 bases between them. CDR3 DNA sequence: TGTGCCAGTACTAAGATCGGACAGCTCACAGATACGCAGTATTTT. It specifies CASTKIGQLTDTQYF.

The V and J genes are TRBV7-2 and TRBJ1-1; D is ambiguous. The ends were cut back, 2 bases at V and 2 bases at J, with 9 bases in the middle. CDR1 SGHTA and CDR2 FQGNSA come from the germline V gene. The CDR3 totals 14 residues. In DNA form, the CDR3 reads TGTGCCAGCAGCTTAAACGGAGCTAACACTGAAGCTTTCTTT. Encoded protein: CASSLNGANTEAFF.

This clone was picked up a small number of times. The CDR3 bases are TGTGCCAGCAGCTTCACCGGGACAGGGGCCCCTGAAGCTTTCTTT. It is translated as CASSFTGTGAPEAFF. The rearrangement joins TRBV11-2 to TRBJ1-1, with TRBD1 matching 10 bases. The V gene end was trimmed by 3 bases and the J gene end by 6 bases; junction bases not matched to a gene: 7. The CDR3 runs 15 residues. CDR1 is SGHAT, CDR2 FQNNGV, per germline.

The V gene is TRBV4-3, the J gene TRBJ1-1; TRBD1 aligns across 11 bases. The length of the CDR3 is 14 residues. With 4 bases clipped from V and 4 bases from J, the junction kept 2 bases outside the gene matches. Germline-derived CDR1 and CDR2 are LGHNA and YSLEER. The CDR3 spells CASSLDRGPTEAFF. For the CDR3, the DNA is TGCGCCAGCAGCCTGGACAGGGGGCCCACTGAAGCTTTCTTT.

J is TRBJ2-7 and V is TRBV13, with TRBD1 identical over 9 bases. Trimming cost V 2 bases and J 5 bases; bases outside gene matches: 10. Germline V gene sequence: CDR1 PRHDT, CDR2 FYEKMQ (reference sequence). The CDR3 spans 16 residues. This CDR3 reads CASSLFPGTGTNEQYF. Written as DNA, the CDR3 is TGTGCCAGCAGCTTATTCCCTGGGACAGGGACCAACGAGCAGTACTTC.

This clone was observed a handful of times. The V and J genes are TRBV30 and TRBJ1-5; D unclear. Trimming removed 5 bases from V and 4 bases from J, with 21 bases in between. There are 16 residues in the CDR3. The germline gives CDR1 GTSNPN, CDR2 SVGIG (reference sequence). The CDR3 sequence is CAWGSFGQVVNQPQHF. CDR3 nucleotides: TGTGCCTGGGGGAGTTTTGGGCAGGTCGTGAATCAGCCCCAGCATTTT.

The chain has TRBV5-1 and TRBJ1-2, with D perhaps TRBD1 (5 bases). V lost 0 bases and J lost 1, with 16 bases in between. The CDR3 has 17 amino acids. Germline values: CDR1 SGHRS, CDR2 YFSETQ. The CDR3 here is CASSLGIQASSNYGYTF. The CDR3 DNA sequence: TGCGCCAGCAGCTTGGGGATACAGGCGTCCAGTAACTATGGCTACACCTTC.

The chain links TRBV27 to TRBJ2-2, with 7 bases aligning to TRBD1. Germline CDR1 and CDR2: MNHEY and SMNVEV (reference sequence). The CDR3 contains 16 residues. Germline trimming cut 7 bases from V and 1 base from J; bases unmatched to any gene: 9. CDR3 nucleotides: TGTGCCAGCACCCTAATTTGGACAGGGAACACCGGGGAGCTGTTTTTT. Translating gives CASTLIWTGNTGELFF.

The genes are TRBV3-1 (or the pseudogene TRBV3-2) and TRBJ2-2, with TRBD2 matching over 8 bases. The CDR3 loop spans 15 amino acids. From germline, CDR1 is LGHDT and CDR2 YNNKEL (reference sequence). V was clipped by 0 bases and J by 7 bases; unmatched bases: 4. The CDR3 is CASSQDSGGLGELFF. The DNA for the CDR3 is TGTGCCAGCAGCCAAGATTCGGGAGGGCTCGGGGAGCTGTTTTTT.

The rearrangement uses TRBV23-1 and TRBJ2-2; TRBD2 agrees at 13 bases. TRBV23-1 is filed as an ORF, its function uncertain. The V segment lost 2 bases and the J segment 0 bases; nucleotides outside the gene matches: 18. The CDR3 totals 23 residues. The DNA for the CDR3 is TGCGCCAGCAGTCAACTGAATTACGGGACTAGCGGGAACACCGACACGAACACCGGGGAGCTGTTTTTT. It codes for CASSQLNYGTSGNTDTNTGELFF.

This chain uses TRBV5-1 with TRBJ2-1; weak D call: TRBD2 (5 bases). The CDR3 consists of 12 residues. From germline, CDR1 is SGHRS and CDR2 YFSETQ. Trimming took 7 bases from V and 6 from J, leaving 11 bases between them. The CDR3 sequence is CASGAAGNEQFF. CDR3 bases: TGCGCCAGCGGTGCCGCGGGCAATGAGCAGTTCTTC.

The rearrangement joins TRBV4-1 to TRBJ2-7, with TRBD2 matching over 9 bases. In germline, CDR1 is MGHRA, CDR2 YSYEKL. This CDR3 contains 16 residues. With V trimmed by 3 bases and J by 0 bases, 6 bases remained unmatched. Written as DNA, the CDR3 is TGCGCCAGCAGCCAGAAGGGTAGCGGGAGCTCCTACGAGCAGTACTTC. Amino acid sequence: CASSQKGSGSSYEQYF.